This T cell receptor beta chain is drawn from a study of OX40 agonist ivuxolimab in advanced cancers. Study in general: In this cohort, patients received ivuxolimab, an agonistic anti-OX40 (CD134) antibody.

In regard to this clone: Other nucleotide sequences from this sample produce the same CDR3.

Measured with immunoSEQ multiplex PCR; TCRdb has only the in-frame clones, and not every one. The data show some 64,000 clones, under 90% seen once. Between the trimmed V and J ends, which lost 6 bases and 2 bases, there was a span of 11 bases. Germline loops: CDR1 MGHRA, CDR2 YSYEKL. The CDR3 has 15 amino acids. Sequences were derived from CD4+ or CD8+ T cells sorted from blood, sampled in a trial of the OX40 agonist ivuxolimab. V and J are TRBV4-1 and TRBJ2-6; D assignment may be TRBD1 or TRBD2 (6 bases each). This TCR came from an adult with an advanced solid tumor such as melanoma, head and neck, liver or kidney cancer. The CDR3 here is CASRKGGTGANVLTF. The CDR3, as DNA: TGCGCCAGCAGGAAGGGGGGCACTGGGGCCAACGTCCTGACTTTC.